The rows below give T cell receptor beta chains drawn from one sample of a study of control samples from healthy donors and cancer patients. Profiling relied on immunoSEQ multiplex PCR, and the TCRdb table lists in-frame clones only, not all of them. The data contain 150,000 to 200,000 clones, about 90% of them singletons. The sample taken for sequencing was blood. The origin of the receptors is a young man in good health. Each CDR3 is given with its conserved first and last residue. D genes are given only for firm matches. The size of a clone is reported for some rows only, either as once, few or many, or as a class for expanded clones.

abundance: .; len: 15; d_gene: .; j_gene: TRBJ1-5; v_gene: TRBV7-9; CDR3aa: CASSLEGWGNQPQHF; CDR3nt: TGTGCCAGCAGCTTAGAAGGGTGGGGCAATCAGCCCCAGCATTTT
abundance: .; len: 12; d_gene: .; j_gene: TRBJ1-5; v_gene: TRBV28; CDR3aa: CASRDKSQPQHF; CDR3nt: TGTGCCAGCAGGGACAAGTCGCAGCCCCAGCATTTT
abundance: .; len: 15; d_gene: .; j_gene: TRBJ2-3; v_gene: TRBV4-2; CDR3aa: CASSQVKDSGGTQYF; CDR3nt: TGTGCCAGCAGCCAAGTTAAAGACTCCGGGGGTACGCAGTATTTT
abundance: .; len: 13; d_gene: .; j_gene: TRBJ1-1; v_gene: TRBV29-1; CDR3aa: CSVEPIVGAEAFF; CDR3nt: TGCAGCGTTGAACCTATAGTAGGCGCTGAAGCTTTCTTT
abundance: .; len: 16; d_gene: TRBD2; j_gene: TRBJ2-1; v_gene: TRBV5-1; CDR3aa: CASSPGTTGGYNEQFF; CDR3nt: TGCGCCAGCAGCCCCGGGACCACGGGAGGGTACAATGAGCAGTTCTTC
abundance: once; len: 11; d_gene: TRBD1; j_gene: TRBJ1-2; v_gene: TRBV29-1; CDR3aa: CSVAQGADYTF; CDR3nt: TGCAGCGTGGCGCAGGGGGCCGACTACACCTTC
abundance: .; len: 13; d_gene: .; j_gene: TRBJ2-7; v_gene: TRBV25-1; CDR3aa: CASSLPSSYEQYF; CDR3nt: TGTGCCAGCAGCCTCCCGAGCTCCTACGAGCAGTACTTC
abundance: .; len: 13; d_gene: .; j_gene: TRBJ1-1; v_gene: TRBV5-6; CDR3aa: CASSPGRITEAFF; CDR3nt: TGTGCCAGCAGCCCCGGGCGGATCACTGAAGCTTTCTTT
abundance: .; len: 15; d_gene: TRBD1; j_gene: TRBJ1-4; v_gene: TRBV11-2; CDR3aa: CASSFRGRANEKLFF; CDR3nt: TGTGCCAGCAGTTTCAGGGGGAGGGCTAATGAAAAACTGTTTTTT
abundance: .; len: 14; d_gene: .; j_gene: TRBJ2-7; v_gene: TRBV7-2; CDR3aa: CASSRWGSSYEQYF; CDR3nt: TGTGCCAGCAGCCGGTGGGGGAGCTCCTACGAGCAGTACTTC
abundance: .; len: 13; d_gene: .; j_gene: TRBJ1-1; v_gene: TRBV11-2; CDR3aa: CASSFKGTTEAFF; CDR3nt: TGTGCCAGCAGCTTTAAGGGTACTACTGAAGCTTTCTTT
abundance: .; len: 15; d_gene: TRBD1; j_gene: TRBJ1-1; v_gene: TRBV6-6; CDR3aa: CASSYPGQGDTEAFF; CDR3nt: TGTGCCAGCAGTTACCCAGGACAGGGTGACACTGAAGCTTTCTTT
abundance: .; len: 15; d_gene: TRBD1; j_gene: TRBJ1-2; v_gene: TRBV28; CDR3aa: CASHSPGQGNYGYTF; CDR3nt: TGTGCCAGCCACTCTCCGGGACAGGGTAACTATGGCTACACCTTC
abundance: .; len: 14; d_gene: TRBD1; j_gene: TRBJ1-1; v_gene: TRBV5-1; CDR3aa: CASRLRQGRTEAFF; CDR3nt: TGCGCCAGCCGGCTTAGACAGGGGAGGACTGAAGCTTTCTTT
abundance: .; len: 13; d_gene: .; j_gene: TRBJ1-5; v_gene: TRBV7-2; CDR3aa: CASSLGPNQPQHF; CDR3nt: TGTGCCAGCAGCTTAGGACCCAATCAGCCCCAGCATTTT
abundance: once; len: 15; d_gene: TRBD1; j_gene: TRBJ1-5; v_gene: TRBV29-1; CDR3aa: CSVRQGPLSNQPQHF; CDR3nt: TGCAGCGTCAGACAGGGCCCTCTGAGCAATCAGCCCCAGCATTTT
abundance: .; len: 14; d_gene: TRBD1; j_gene: TRBJ2-5; v_gene: TRBV18; CDR3aa: CASSPQGDKETQYF; CDR3nt: TGTGCCAGCTCACCCCAGGGGGATAAGGAGACCCAGTACTTC
abundance: .; len: 17; d_gene: TRBD1; j_gene: TRBJ1-1; v_gene: TRBV11-2; CDR3aa: CASSLVIGGIGGPEAFF; CDR3nt: TGTGCCAGCAGCTTAGTAATAGGTGGTATAGGGGGCCCTGAAGCTTTCTTT
abundance: .; len: 15; d_gene: .; j_gene: TRBJ2-7; v_gene: TRBV27; CDR3aa: CASSLFRPQLTEQYF; CDR3nt: TGTGCCAGCAGTTTATTTCGTCCACAGCTTACCGAGCAGTACTTC
abundance: .; len: 13; d_gene: .; j_gene: TRBJ2-2; v_gene: TRBV7-2; CDR3aa: CASSFIQTGELFF; CDR3nt: TGTGCCAGCAGCTTCATCCAAACCGGGGAGCTGTTTTTT
abundance: .; len: 15; d_gene: TRBD1; j_gene: TRBJ2-7; v_gene: TRBV24-1; CDR3aa: CATSDSRTGLYEQYF; CDR3nt: TGTGCCACCAGTGATTCCCGGACAGGGCTCTACGAGCAGTACTTC
abundance: .; len: 13; d_gene: .; j_gene: TRBJ1-1; v_gene: TRBV18; CDR3aa: CASSPGPNTEAFF; CDR3nt: TGTGCCAGCTCACCGGGACCGAACACTGAAGCTTTCTTT
abundance: .; len: 15; d_gene: .; j_gene: TRBJ1-5; v_gene: TRBV4-1; CDR3aa: CASSQIEVRNQPQHF; CDR3nt: TGCGCCAGCAGCCAGATAGAAGTCCGGAATCAGCCCCAGCATTTT
abundance: .; len: 13; d_gene: .; j_gene: TRBJ1-5; v_gene: TRBV28; CDR3aa: CASSSLGGQPQHF; CDR3nt: TGTGCCAGCAGTTCCCTTGGGGGGCAGCCCCAGCATTTT
abundance: few; len: 16; d_gene: .; j_gene: TRBJ1-5; v_gene: TRBV4-1; CDR3aa: CASSQDIMRGNQPQHF; CDR3nt: TGCGCCAGCAGCCAAGATATTATGAGGGGCAATCAGCCCCAGCATTTT
abundance: .; len: 14; d_gene: TRBD1; j_gene: TRBJ1-4; v_gene: TRBV7-9; CDR3aa: CASSSGTGAEKLFF; CDR3nt: TGTGCCAGCAGCTCCGGGACAGGAGCTGAAAAACTGTTTTTT